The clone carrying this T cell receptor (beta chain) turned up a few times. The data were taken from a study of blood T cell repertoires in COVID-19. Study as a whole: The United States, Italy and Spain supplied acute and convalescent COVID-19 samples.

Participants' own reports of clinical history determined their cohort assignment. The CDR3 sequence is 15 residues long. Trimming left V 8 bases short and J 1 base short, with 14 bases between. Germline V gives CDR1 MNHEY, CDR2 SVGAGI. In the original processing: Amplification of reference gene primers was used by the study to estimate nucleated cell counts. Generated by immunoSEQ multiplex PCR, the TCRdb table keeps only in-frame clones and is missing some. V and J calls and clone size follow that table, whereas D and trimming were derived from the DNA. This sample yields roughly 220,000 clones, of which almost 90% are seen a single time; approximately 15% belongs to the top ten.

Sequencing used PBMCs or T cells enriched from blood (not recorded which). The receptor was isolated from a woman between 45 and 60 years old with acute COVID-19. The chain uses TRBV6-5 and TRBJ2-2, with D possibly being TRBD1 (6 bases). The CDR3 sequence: CASGLRGGNTGELFF. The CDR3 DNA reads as TGTGCCAGCGGTCTTCGAGGGGGGAACACCGGGGAGCTGTTTTTT.